The clone carrying this T cell receptor (beta chain) showed up just a few times. Those enrolled in Seattle joined during active infection and were followed longitudinally afterward. Original processing notes: Nucleated cell number was recorded as an estimate derived from reference gene primer amplification. The data were produced by immunoSEQ multiplex PCR, yet TCRdb's version contains in-frame clones alone and is incomplete. V and J calls and clone size are those listed in that table; D and trimming were worked out from the DNA. The sample contains around 190,000 clones, 82% of which appear only once. The sample is drawn from a study of blood T cell repertoires in COVID-19. Study background: The United States, Italy and Spain provided the acute and convalescent COVID-19 samples. Sample material is recorded as cDNA or gDNA derived from T cells, B-cell-depleted T cells, or PBMCs.

The CDR3 covers 14 residues. Germline values: CDR1 SGHTA, CDR2 FQGTGA. J was trimmed by 9 bases and V by 3 bases; bases with no gene match: 6. This receptor was taken from a woman in her sixties with COVID-19, enrolled during active disease. The chain uses TRBV7-3 and TRBJ2-1, with 9 bases fitting TRBD1. Material for sequencing was peripheral blood. CDR3 nucleotide sequence: TGTGCCAGCAGCTTTTCCGGGACAGGGCGTGAGCAGTTCTTC. It encodes CASSFSGTGREQFF.